These 9 T cell receptor beta chains were all obtained from the same sample, sequenced in a study of molecular identifiers for immune sequencing clone quantification. TCRdb passed the PCR reads through MiXCR, listing each CDR3 protein once. The sample consists of around 470,000 distinct CDR3 sequences, around 23% of them appearing once. Specimen: naive CD8+ T cells from blood, with Jurkat cell RNA spiked in. Noted subset: FACS-sorted CD8+CD4-CCR7+CD45RA+ naive T cells. These receptor sequences come from a human donor in good health. Some libraries in this study had Jurkat cell RNA spiked in.

This clonotype was counted only a few times. A junction boundary mismatches the germline segment, possibly from a read error. The chain combines TRBV7-2 with TRBJ1-5, with 8 bases aligning to TRBD1. CDR3 length: 13 residues. CDR1 and CDR2 from the germline V gene are SGHTA and FQGNSA. The CDR3 protein is CASSLAAGQGLDF. For the CDR3, the DNA is TGTGCCAGCAGCTTAGCGGCCGGACAGGGTTTGGATTTT. The full variable domain, rest sourced from reference TRBV7-2 and TRBJ1-5, is GAGVSQSPSNKVTEKGKDVELRCDPISGHTALYWYRQSLGQGLEFLIYFQGNSAPDKSGLPSDRFSAERTGGSVSTLTIQRTQQEDSAVYLCASSLAAGQGLDFGDGTRLSIL.

V and J are TRBV6-1 and TRBJ2-7, with TRBD2 matching 9 bases. After removal of 3 bases from V and 4 bases from J, the junction contained 16 bases not matched to a gene. Germline lookup yields CDR1 MNHNS and CDR2 SASEGT. The CDR3 is 18 residues long. CDR3 sequence reads: CASSDRARISGSLYEQYF. The CDR3 DNA is TGTGCCAGCAGTGATAGAGCCCGGATTAGCGGGAGCCTATACGAGCAGTACTTC.

The J gene is TRBJ2-1, the V gene TRBV24-1, with TRBD2 matching 10 bases. V dropped 0 bases and J dropped 1; count of bases not matched to a gene: 5. CDR1 and CDR2 (germline): KGHDR, SFDVKD. The CDR3 consists of 18 residues. The CDR3 nucleotides read TGTGCCACCAGTGATTTGAGGACTAGCGGTCGTTCCTACAATGAGCAGTTCTTC. It yields the protein CATSDLRTSGRSYNEQFF.

This clonotype came up a few times. The CDR3 DNA follows: TGTGCCAGCAGCGTAGAAGGCCAGGTAGTCGACGAGCAGTACTTC. As protein: CASSVEGQVVDEQYF. The rearrangement joins TRBV9 to TRBJ2-7; unclear D gene. The CDR3 runs to 15 residues. The germline V gene has CDR1 SGDLS and CDR2 YYNGEE. The V end lost 0 bases, the J end lost 5 bases, and 15 bases lay between the germline ends.

This clonotype was found a few times. The chain uses TRBV4-1 and TRBJ1-2; TRBD1 agrees at 7 bases. Germline lookup yields CDR1 MGHRA and CDR2 YSYEKL. J gave up 0 bases and V 1 base, and 11 bases lay outside the gene matches. This CDR3 has 18 residues. CDR3 residues: CASSQVLGQPNPNYGYTF. The CDR3, as DNA: TGCGCCAGCAGCCAAGTTTTGGGACAGCCTAATCCTAACTATGGCTACACCTTC.

The V call is TRBV30, the J call TRBJ2-7; TRBD2 agrees at 8 bases. CDR3 size: 13 residues. Losses at the gene ends were 0 bases for V and 4 bases for J; bases not matched to a gene: 2. Germline CDR1 reads GTSNPN; CDR2 reads SVGIG (reference sequence). The CDR3 reads CAWSVGGVYEQYF. The CDR3, as DNA: TGTGCCTGGAGTGTCGGGGGGGTTTACGAGCAGTACTTC.

Regarding this clonotype: The germline gene is not matched at one end of the junction; a read error may be the cause. The V and J genes are TRBV4-3 and TRBJ2-7; no firm D call. The CDR3 sequence is 14 residues long. Germline CDR1 and CDR2: LGHNA and YSLEER. The CDR3 DNA is TGCGCCAGCAGCCAAGGTTTTGATTCCAACGAGCTGTACTTC. Residues: CASSQGFDSNELYF.

This clonotype has a count of ten or more. The chain joins TRBV14 to TRBJ1-3; no definite D call. The CDR3 runs to 12 residues. V was pared by 5 bases and J by 8 bases, with 10 bases between. In germline, CDR1 is SGHDN, CDR2 FVKESK. CDR3 protein: CASSETAYTIYF. The CDR3 DNA reads TGTGCCAGCAGCGAAACGGCGTACACCATATATTTT.

This clonotype has just one count. The chain uses TRBV20-1 and TRBJ2-7; 7 nucleotides align to TRBD2. V lost 5 bases and J lost 0; bases outside the gene matches: 10. Germline V gene lookup returns CDR1 DFQATT and CDR2 SNEGSKA (reference sequence). The CDR3 is 15 residues long. CDR3 in amino acids: CSAHETSRYSYEQYF. In nucleotides, the CDR3 is TGCAGTGCTCACGAGACTAGCAGGTACTCCTACGAGCAGTACTTC.